This T cell receptor (beta chain) was captured in a study of Ad26.COV2.S vaccination and SARS-CoV-2 variants. Study-wide background: Enrollment placed the donor in the COV1001 Ad26.COV2.S trial arm.

Using immunoSEQ multiplex PCR, the repertoire was profiled, and TCRdb retains in-frame clones only, with some absent. The table shows hundreds of thousands of clones, with about 90% occurring only once. Treatment here: some 20 received Ad26.COV2.S at low or high dose, single or two shots; roughly 5 received placebo; per-sample allocation not given. All samples were drawn on day 63, counting from the first vaccine or placebo injection. The donor was a Boston adult aged 18-55 years. Germline loops: CDR1 SEHNR, CDR2 FQNEAQ (reference sequence). V trimming: 3 bases; J trimming: 7 bases; junction bases outside the gene matches: 11. The CDR3 is made up of 17 amino acids.

The specimen comprised peripheral blood, sampled in a trial of Ad26.COV2.S vaccine versus placebo. The receptor comes from a person aged 18-65 years who received the Ad26.COV2.S COVID-19 vaccine or a placebo. The chain combines TRBV7-9 with TRBJ2-2; 10 bases map to TRBD1. The CDR3 DNA reads as TGTGCCAGCAGCTTCCGAGGACAGGGGGGCCACGGCGGGGAGCTGTTTTTT. Its translation is CASSFRGQGGHGGELFF.